The 18 T cell receptor beta chains reported below all come from one sample, sequenced in a study of T cell changes during pregnancy in multiple sclerosis. Some clones are missing from TCRdb's copy, which holds only in-frame ones; the method was immunoSEQ multiplex PCR. In the table there are over 45,000 clones, approximately 90% of which are singletons. The input for sequencing was peripheral blood, taken in the first trimester of pregnancy. Source of these receptors: a female donor in good health, enrolled as a control in a pregnancy study.

V and J are TRBV19 and TRBJ1-3; possible D gene TRBD1, 5 bases. This CDR3 is built from 17 residues. Germline V gene data show CDR1 as LNHDA and CDR2 as SQIVND (reference sequence). The ends were cut back, 6 bases at V and 3 bases at J, with 21 bases in the middle. Here the CDR3 reads CASRSPRAGLFGNTIYF. The CDR3 nucleotides read TGTGCCAGTAGATCCCCCCGGGCAGGGCTTTTTGGAAACACCATATATTTT.

The chain uses TRBV6-1 and TRBJ2-3, with 11 positions matching TRBD2. CDR3 size: 15 residues. Germline V gene lookup returns CDR1 MNHNS and CDR2 SASEGT. With 5 bases clipped from V and 2 bases from J, the junction kept 3 bases outside the gene matches. In DNA, the CDR3 is TGTGCCAGCAGTCTAGCGGGGGGAACCACAGATACGCAGTATTTT. Translating gives CASSLAGGTTDTQYF.

This chain links TRBV28 with TRBJ1-1; D is perhaps TRBD1 (6 bases). Germline V gene lookup returns CDR1 MDHEN and CDR2 SYDVKM. The CDR3 extends over 14 amino acids. Trimming shortened V by 5 bases and J by 10 bases, and 20 bases separated the two germline ends. The CDR3 sequence: CASSVETGQVVAFF. The CDR3 DNA follows: TGTGCCAGCAGTGTTGAAACAGGGCAGGTAGTAGCTTTCTTT.

This chain links TRBV27 with TRBJ1-5; maybe TRBD1 (6 bases). Deletions cut 6 bases from V and 4 bases from J, with 10 bases between. CDR3 size: 13 residues. Germline V lookup: CDR1 MNHEY, CDR2 SMNVEV (reference sequence). The chain's CDR3 is CASSPGVNQPQHF. Here the CDR3 DNA reads TGTGCCAGCAGCCCAGGGGTAAATCAGCCCCAGCATTTT.

V and J are TRBV6-5 and TRBJ2-7, with a possible D match to TRBD1 (6 bases). The length of the CDR3 is 15 residues. V shed 8 bases and J shed 3 bases, with 20 bases lying between them. Germline V gene lookup returns CDR1 MNHEY and CDR2 SVGAGI. CDR3 amino acids: CASSRTDKQLYEQYF. The CDR3 nucleotides are TGTGCCAGCTCTCGGACAGACAAACAGCTCTACGAGCAGTACTTC.

The V gene is TRBV9, the J gene TRBJ1-1; 8 nucleotides agree with TRBD1. There are 13 residues in the CDR3. Germline CDR1 and CDR2: SGDLS and YYNGEE. Unmatched junction bases numbered 5, after V lost 3 bases and J lost 7 bases. The CDR3 is CASSARGRNEAFF. CDR3 coding DNA: TGTGCCAGCAGCGCCAGGGGGCGGAATGAAGCTTTCTTT. The complete variable domain, with remaining parts taken from reference TRBV9 and TRBJ1-1, reads DSGVTQTPKHLITATGQRVTLRCSPRSGDLSVYWYQQSLDQGLQFLIQYYNGEERAKGNILERFSAQQFPDLHSELNLSSLELGDSALYFCASSARGRNEAFFGQGTRLTVV.

V is TRBV2 and J is TRBJ2-1; 7 bases are a match to TRBD1. This CDR3 contains 13 residues. Trimming cost V 10 bases and J 10 bases; bases outside gene matches: 13. Germline-derived CDR1 and CDR2 are SNHLY and FYNNEI. The CDR3 DNA is TGTGCCATCGTCGACAGGGAGAGTGGCGAGCAGTTCTTC. Protein: CAIVDRESGEQFF.

The chain joins TRBV5-1 to TRBJ1-1; D might be TRBD1 (6 bases). Germline CDR1 SGHRS, CDR2 YFSETQ. Between the trimmed V and J ends, which lost 2 bases and 5 bases, there was a span of 22 bases. This CDR3 is 17 amino acids long. The CDR3 nucleotides are TGCGCCAGCAGCTTCGTGAGCGGGCCCGAGGGGGGGACTGAAGCTTTCTTT. Protein sequence: CASSFVSGPEGGTEAFF.

The V and J genes are TRBV5-5 and TRBJ2-3; 9 nucleotides align to TRBD2. This CDR3 has 16 amino acids. The germline V gene encodes CDR1 SGHKS and CDR2 YYEKEE (reference sequence). Trimming took 0 bases from V and 1 from J; bases not matched to a gene: 3. CDR3 DNA sequence: TGTGCCAGCAGCTTGGGTGTAGCGGGGGGCACAGATACGCAGTATTTT. Translation gives CASSLGVAGGTDTQYF.

The V and J genes are TRBV4-2 and TRBJ2-1, with TRBD1 as a possible D gene (6 bases). The CDR3 sequence is 17 residues long. Germline V gives CDR1 LGHNA, CDR2 YNFKEQ. Between the trimmed V and J ends, which lost 6 bases and 7 bases, there was a span of 25 bases. This CDR3 reads CASSTTDEQGIGNEQFF. The CDR3, as DNA: TGTGCCAGCAGTACGACCGACGAACAGGGAATTGGGAATGAGCAGTTCTTC.

The chain carries TRBV7-9 and TRBJ2-3; 8 positions agree with TRBD2. Losses at the gene ends were 5 bases for V and 4 bases for J; bases not matched to a gene: 5. In germline, CDR1 is SEHNR, CDR2 FQNEAQ (reference sequence). This CDR3 spans 14 amino acids. CDR3 nucleotides: TGTGCCAGCAGCCCCGGGGGGGTGGCAGATACGCAGTATTTT. Amino acids: CASSPGGVADTQYF.

The J gene is TRBJ2-7, the V gene TRBV5-1, with 11 bases identical to TRBD1. V lost 3 bases, J lost 3 bases, and 2 bases stayed unmatched. Germline CDR1 is SGHRS and CDR2 is YFSETQ. This CDR3 is built from 14 residues. CDR3: CASSSGTGGYEQYF. DNA for the CDR3: TGCGCCAGCAGCTCCGGGACAGGGGGCTACGAGCAGTACTTC.

This chain uses TRBV5-1 with TRBJ1-1; perhaps TRBD1 as D (6 bases). The V end was cut by 5 bases, the J end by 2 bases, with 10 bases between. This CDR3 has 13 amino acids. Germline V gene sequence: CDR1 SGHRS, CDR2 YFSETQ. The CDR3: CASRVGANTEAFF. CDR3 nucleotide sequence: TGCGCCAGCAGAGTGGGGGCTAACACTGAAGCTTTCTTT.

The J gene is TRBJ1-5, the V gene TRBV6-1, with D maybe TRBD1 (5 bases). The CDR3 is 14 residues long. Germline CDR1 reads MNHNS; CDR2 reads SASEGT. V was pared by 5 bases and J by 5 bases, with 13 bases between. The chain's CDR3 is CASSIQWGDQPQHF. The CDR3 region has the DNA TGTGCCAGCAGTATACAATGGGGGGATCAGCCCCAGCATTTT.

This clone was recorded once. The V call is TRBV27, the J call TRBJ1-2, with D maybe TRBD1 (5 bases). Germline V gives CDR1 MNHEY, CDR2 SMNVEV (reference sequence). This CDR3 is built from 15 residues. V lost 8 bases to trimming and J lost 4 bases, with 20 bases between them. The CDR3 nucleotides are TGTGCCAGCCAAGGATCAGGACATCAACCCTATGGCTACACCTTC. Translated: CASQGSGHQPYGYTF.

This clone was seen only once. The J gene is TRBJ1-1, the V gene TRBV7-2; 7 bases line up with TRBD1. The CDR3 runs 15 residues. V was pared by 1 base and J by 4 bases, with 6 bases of the junction left unmatched. The germline CDR1 and CDR2 sequences are SGHTA and FQGNSA. CDR3 DNA sequence: TGTGCCAGCAGCTTAGACGGCAGGGGGTTCACTGAAGCTTTCTTT. Translating gives CASSLDGRGFTEAFF.

This chain joins TRBV11-1 and TRBJ2-5, with D perhaps matching TRBD2 (6 bases). The CDR3 extends over 14 amino acids. CDR1 and CDR2 (germline): SGHAT, FQDESV (reference sequence). The V gene lost 4 bases and the J gene lost 2 bases, with 11 bases spanning the gap. CDR3 nucleotides: TGTGCCAGCAGCTCTAGGACTACTCAAGAGACCCAGTACTTC. Translated, it gives CASSSRTTQETQYF.

The CDR3 region is CASSYNELQETQYF. CDR3 DNA sequence: TGTGCCAGCAGTTATAACGAGCTTCAAGAGACCCAGTACTTC. The chain joins TRBV6-5 to TRBJ2-5, with no clear D. V lost 3 bases, J lost 2 bases, and 10 bases lay in between. This CDR3 comprises 14 residues. Germline V gives CDR1 MNHEY, CDR2 SVGAGI.